Below are 17 T cell receptor beta chains sequenced from a single sample in a study of blood T cell repertoires in COVID-19. The table came from immunoSEQ multiplex PCR; TCRdb's copy has only in-frame clones and leaves some out. The sample records roughly 68,000 clones, over 60% being singletons. Sequenced material: peripheral blood. Receptors originate from a man aged 60 to 69 with COVID-19, enrolled during active disease.

The count of this clone is one. The V and J genes are TRBV16 and TRBJ2-1; 11 nucleotides match TRBD2. The CDR3 length is 13 residues. After removal of 5 bases from V and 15 bases from J, the junction contained 9 bases not matched to a gene. Germline V gene data show CDR1 as KGHSY and CDR2 as FQNENV. The CDR3 nucleotides are TGTGCCAGCAGCAAAATACTAGCGGGAGTGGGGTTCTTC. Translating gives CASSKILAGVGFF.

This chain links TRBV18 with TRBJ2-2, with 7 bases matching TRBD1. With 4 bases clipped from V and 6 bases from J, the junction kept 8 bases outside the gene matches. Germline V gives CDR1 KGHSH, CDR2 LQKENI. The CDR3 has 15 amino acids. CDR3 nucleotides: TGTGCCAGCTCACAGATGGGACAGTTCGCCGGGGAGCTGTTTTTT. Amino acid sequence: CASSQMGQFAGELFF. Full variable domain (outside the CDR3, taken from reference TRBV18 and TRBJ2-2): NAGVMQNPRHLVRRRGQEARLRCSPMKGHSHVYWYRQLPEEGLKFMVYLQKENIIDESGMPKERFSAEFPKEGPSILRIQQVVRGDSAAYFCASSQMGQFAGELFFGEGSRLTVL.

V gene TRBV2 combines with J gene TRBJ2-1; 15 bases are a match to TRBD2. Germline CDR1 reads SNHLY; CDR2 reads FYNNEI. Losses at the gene ends were 6 bases for V and 10 bases for J; bases not matched to a gene: 7. This CDR3 has 15 amino acids. In DNA form, the CDR3 reads TGTGCCAGCAGGTCCGGGACTAGCGGGGGGCGGGAGCAGTTCTTC. Its translation: CASRSGTSGGREQFF.

This chain links TRBV10-2 with TRBJ2-1; 9 positions match TRBD2. This CDR3 region has 13 residues. Trimming at V came to 11 bases and at J to 1 base, leaving 3 bases not matched to a gene. The germline V gene has CDR1 WSHSY and CDR2 SAAADI. The CDR3 DNA is TGCGCCTCGACTAGCGGTTCCTACAATGAGCAGTTCTTC. This encodes CASTSGSYNEQFF.

V and J are TRBV10-3 and TRBJ2-3; D possibly corresponds to TRBD1 (6 bases). V lost 4 bases and J lost 8, with 13 bases in between. Germline values: CDR1 ENHRY, CDR2 SYGVKD. This CDR3 region has 13 residues. CDR3 sequence (DNA): TGTGCCATCAGTGGACGGACAGAGGGTACGCAGTATTTT. Translated, it gives CAISGRTEGTQYF.

The chain combines TRBV3-1 (or the pseudogene TRBV3-2) with TRBJ2-1; the D gene is possibly TRBD2 (6 bases). Germline CDR1 is LGHDT and CDR2 is YNNKEL (reference sequence). The CDR3 covers 13 residues. V gave up 5 bases and J gave up 5 bases, with 10 bases separating them. CDR3 residues: CASSGRRDNEQFF. CDR3 DNA: TGTGCCAGCAGCGGTAGGAGGGACAATGAGCAGTTCTTC.

The chain combines TRBV7-9 with TRBJ1-2; TRBD1 matches at 7 bases. Germline CDR1 is SEHNR and CDR2 is FQNEAQ (reference sequence). The CDR3 runs 12 residues. V lost 0 bases and J lost 13; bases outside the gene matches: 5. The CDR3 region has the DNA TGTGCCAGCAGCTTAGCTGACGACAGGGCCACCTTC. Translated, it gives CASSLADDRATF.

The rearrangement links TRBV24-1 to TRBJ2-3; 10 bases are shared with TRBD2. The CDR3 is 16 residues long. The germline CDR1 and CDR2 sequences are KGHDR and SFDVKD. With V trimmed by 1 base and J by 4 bases, 4 bases remained unmatched. CDR3 sequence (DNA): TGTGCCACCAGTGATTTAGCGGGAGGGCCTTCAGATACGCAGTATTTT. The encoded protein is CATSDLAGGPSDTQYF.

V is TRBV28 and J is TRBJ1-2; D ambiguous. Germline CDR1 MDHEN, CDR2 SYDVKM. V lost 3 bases and J lost 2, with 16 bases in between. The CDR3 runs to 16 residues. CDR3 in amino acids: CASSLISHGVNYGYTF. CDR3 coding DNA: TGTGCCAGCAGTTTGATCTCCCATGGAGTCAACTATGGCTACACCTTC.

The gene calls are TRBV19 and TRBJ1-5; 9 positions agree with TRBD1. Germline assignment: CDR1 LNHDA and CDR2 SQIVND (reference sequence). The CDR3 has 15 residues. Unmatched junction bases numbered 9, after V lost 5 bases and J lost 7 bases. This CDR3 is CASSQTGGGGQPQHF. In nucleotides, the CDR3 is TGTGCCAGTAGTCAAACAGGGGGCGGAGGACAGCCCCAGCATTTT. Combining the CDR3 with reference TRBV19 and TRBJ1-5 gives the whole variable domain DGGITQSPKYLFRKEGQNVTLSCEQNLNHDAMYWYRQDPGQGLRLIYYSQIVNDFQKGDIAEGYSVSREKKESFPLTVTSAQKNPTAFYLCASSQTGGGGQPQHFGDGTRLSIL.

This clone occurred a few times. The V and J genes are TRBV6-5 and TRBJ2-7; 7 bases are shared with TRBD1. The V gene end was trimmed by 6 bases and the J gene end by 0 bases; junction bases not matched to a gene: 8. Germline CDR1 reads MNHEY; CDR2 reads SVGAGI. The CDR3 contains 15 residues. CDR3 DNA sequence: TGTGCCAGCAGCCACACAACAGGGGTCTCCTACGAGCAGTACTTC. Its protein product is CASSHTTGVSYEQYF.

This sequence joins TRBV9 and TRBJ2-5; D call uncertain. CDR1 and CDR2 (germline): SGDLS, YYNGEE. The CDR3 totals 14 residues. V lost 5 bases, J lost 1 base, and 12 bases lay in between. CDR3: CASSVHQAQETQYF. The CDR3 DNA reads as TGTGCCAGCAGTGTCCATCAGGCCCAAGAGACCCAGTACTTC. The full variable domain, its missing parts supplied by reference TRBV9 and TRBJ2-5, is DSGVTQTPKHLITATGQRVTLRCSPRSGDLSVYWYQQSLDQGLQFLIQYYNGEERAKGNILERFSAQQFPDLHSELNLSSLELGDSALYFCASSVHQAQETQYFGPGTRLLVL.

The chain recombines TRBV4-1 with TRBJ2-3; 11 nucleotides match TRBD2. Germline V gene lookup returns CDR1 MGHRA and CDR2 YSYEKL. CDR3 length: 16 residues. With 3 bases clipped from V and 3 bases from J, the junction kept 5 bases outside the gene matches. CDR3 loop: CASSHGTSGLTDTQYF. In nucleotides, the CDR3 is TGCGCCAGCAGCCATGGGACTAGCGGTCTAACAGATACGCAGTATTTT.

V usage is TRBV29-1 and J usage is TRBJ1-2, with D possibly TRBD1 on 6 matching bases. The CDR3 extends over 12 amino acids. V lost 7 bases to trimming and J lost 6 bases, with 15 bases between them. Germline V gene sequence: CDR1 SQVTM, CDR2 ANQGSEA. The CDR3 region is CSATQGGDGYTF. The CDR3 DNA sequence: TGCAGCGCCACTCAAGGGGGAGATGGCTACACCTTC.

There are a few counts of this clone. The chain's CDR3 is CASSKCPGSTEAFF. CDR3 nucleotides: TGTGCCAGCAGCAAATGTCCGGGATCCACTGAAGCTTTCTTT. The chain has TRBV21-1 and TRBJ1-1. TRBV21-1 is designated a pseudogene. The CDR3 runs 14 residues.

The chain recombines TRBV18 with TRBJ1-1, with 7 nucleotides matching TRBD1. The CDR3 is 13 amino acids. Germline V gene data show CDR1 as KGHSH and CDR2 as LQKENI. V dropped 4 bases and J dropped 3; count of bases not matched to a gene: 2. The CDR3 region has the DNA TGTGCCAGCTCACAGGGGGCGGACACTGAAGCTTTCTTT. Translated: CASSQGADTEAFF. Using reference TRBV18 and TRBJ1-1 for the parts outside the CDR3, the full variable domain is NAGVMQNPRHLVRRRGQEARLRCSPMKGHSHVYWYRQLPEEGLKFMVYLQKENIIDESGMPKERFSAEFPKEGPSILRIQQVVRGDSAAYFCASSQGADTEAFFGQGTRLTVV.

The rearrangement joins TRBV6-5 to TRBJ1-5, with 7 bases matching TRBD1. CDR3 length: 15 amino acids. Germline CDR1 and CDR2: MNHEY and SVGAGI. J lost 3 bases, V lost 7 bases, and 9 bases had no gene match. The CDR3 DNA follows: TGTGCCAGCATTATCAGCGGACAGGCCAATCAGCCCCAGCATTTT. Amino acids: CASIISGQANQPQHF.